This TCR beta chain was obtained from a study of T-cell reconstitution after alpha-beta-depleted transplantation in children. A note on this clonotype: Its antigen is unknown.

Regarding the study as a whole: About two months after transplant, alpha-beta T cells reportedly came from several hundred expanded graft clones. Once a year had passed after transplant, T-cell counts and diversity came mostly from newly produced T cells.

CDR3 length equals 14 residues. Germline-derived CDR1 and CDR2 are SQVTM and ANQGSEA. Between the trimmed V and J ends, which lost 6 bases and 2 bases, there was a span of 11 bases. The library targeted TCRbeta and was prepared with unique molecular identifiers. Each CDR3 protein is one row after TCRdb ran MiXCR on the PCR reads. The sample has about 980,000 distinct CDR3 sequences, 25% to 30% seen once. This specimen consisted of PBMCs, mostly from graft donor cells, obtained 360 days after TCRalphabeta/CD19-depleted stem cell transplant. The sequence derives from a boy under two years old who had a stem cell transplant for SCID, so the T cells may come from the graft donor. The rearrangement uses TRBV29-1 and TRBJ2-6; D is undetermined. The CDR3 coding sequence is TGCAGCGTGTTGGGGAAGGCTGGGGCCAACGTCCTGACTTTC. As protein: CSVLGKAGANVLTF.